This TCR beta chain was observed in a study of vaccination effects on CD4 cells after COVID-19. This clone was seen ten or more times. Its specificity is not known. Sequencing used immunoSEQ multiplex PCR; TCRdb keeps in-frame clones, though not all of them. Here the sample spans about 60,000 clones, more than 80% being singletons. Whole-study results and caveats: Vaccine- and infection-induced clones showed marked clonal contraction late following vaccination. Healthy vaccine recipients' vaccine-induced clones were almost all SARS-CoV-2 mono-reactive.

The germline V gene encodes CDR1 SNHLY and CDR2 FYNNEI. The V gene lost 3 bases and the J gene lost 8 bases, with 10 bases spanning the gap. The CDR3 consists of 13 residues. ViraFEST assay sequencing came after antigen-specific CD4+ T cells were expanded with viral peptide pools. CD4+ T cells were isolated after around ten days of culture. None of the vaccinated had previously contracted SARS-CoV-2, and their nucleocapsid antibodies tested negative. Roughly 1.9 million PBMC per well received around 9.3 IU/ml IL-2 and 8 to 10 ug/ml peptides in culture. The material sequenced was CD4+ T cells from PBMCs cultured with HCoV-229E spike peptides, taken before COVID-19 vaccination. The chain couples TRBV2 to TRBJ1-4, with D tentatively TRBD1 (5 bases). This clonotype was obtained from a human donor who received a COVID-19 vaccine. The CDR3 spells CASSDRDREKLFF. CDR3 coding DNA: TGTGCCAGCAGTGACAGGGACCGGGAAAAACTGTTTTTT.